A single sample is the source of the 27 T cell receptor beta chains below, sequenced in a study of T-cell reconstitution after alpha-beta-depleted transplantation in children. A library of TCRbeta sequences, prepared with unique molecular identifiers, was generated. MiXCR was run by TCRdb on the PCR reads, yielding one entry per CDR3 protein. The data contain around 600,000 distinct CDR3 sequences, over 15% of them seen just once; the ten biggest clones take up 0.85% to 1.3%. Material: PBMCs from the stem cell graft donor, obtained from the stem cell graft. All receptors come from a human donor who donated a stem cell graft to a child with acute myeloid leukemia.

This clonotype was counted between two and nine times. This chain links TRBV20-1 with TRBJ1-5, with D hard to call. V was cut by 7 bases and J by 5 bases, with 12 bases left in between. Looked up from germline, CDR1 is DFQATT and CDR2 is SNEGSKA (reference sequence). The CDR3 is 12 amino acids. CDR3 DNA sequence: TGCAGTGGTGTCGAGGGTCATCAGCCCCAGCATTTT. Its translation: CSGVEGHQPQHF.

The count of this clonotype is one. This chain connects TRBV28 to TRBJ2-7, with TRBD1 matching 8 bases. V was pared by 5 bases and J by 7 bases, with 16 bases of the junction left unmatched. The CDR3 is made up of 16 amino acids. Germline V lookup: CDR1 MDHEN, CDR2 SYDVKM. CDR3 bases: TGTGCCAGCAGTGAGCCGAGACAGGGGAGGTATGGGGAGCAGTACGTC. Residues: CASSEPRQGRYGEQYV.

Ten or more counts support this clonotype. CDR3 sequence (DNA): TGTGCCAGCAGCCCAGTGGCTAGCGCCACAGATACGCAGTATTTT. Protein: CASSPVASATDTQYF. V and J are TRBV7-3 and TRBJ2-3, with D possibly TRBD2 on 6 matching bases. The germline V and J ends were trimmed by 5 bases and 2 bases, with 14 bases remaining between them. Germline V lookup: CDR1 SGHTA, CDR2 FQGTGA. This CDR3 has 15 residues. The full variable domain, in which reference TRBV7-3 and TRBJ2-3 provide the parts outside the CDR3, is GAGVSQTPSNKVTEKGKYVELRCDPISGHTALYWYRQSLGQGPEFLIYFQGTGAADDSGLPNDRFFAVRPEGSVSTLKIQRTERGDSAVYLCASSPVASATDTQYFGPGTRLTVL.

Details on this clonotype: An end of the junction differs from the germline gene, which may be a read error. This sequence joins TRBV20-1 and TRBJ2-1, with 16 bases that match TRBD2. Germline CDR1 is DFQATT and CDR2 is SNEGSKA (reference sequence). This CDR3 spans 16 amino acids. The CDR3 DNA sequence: TGCTGTGCTCGAGAGGGACTAGCGGGGGGGCCGGCTGAGCAGTTCTTC. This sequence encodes CCAREGLAGGPAEQFF.

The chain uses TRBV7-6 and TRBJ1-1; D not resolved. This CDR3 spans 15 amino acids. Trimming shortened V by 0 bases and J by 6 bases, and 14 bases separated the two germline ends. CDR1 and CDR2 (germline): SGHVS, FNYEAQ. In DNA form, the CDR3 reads TGTGCCAGCAGCTTAGCCGAACGGGGAACTGCTGAAGCTTTCTTT. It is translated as CASSLAERGTAEAFF. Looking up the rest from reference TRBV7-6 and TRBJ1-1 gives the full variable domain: GAGVSQSPRYKVTKRGQDVALRCDPISGHVSLYWYRQALGQGPEFLTYFNYEAQQDKSGLPNDRFSAERPEGSISTLTIQRTEQRDSAMYRCASSLAERGTAEAFFGQGTRLTVV.

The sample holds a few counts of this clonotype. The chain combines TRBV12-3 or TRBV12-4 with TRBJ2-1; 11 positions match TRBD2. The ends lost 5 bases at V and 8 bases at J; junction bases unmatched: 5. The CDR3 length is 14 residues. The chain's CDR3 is CASSPGTSGYEQFF. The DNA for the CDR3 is TGTGCCAGCAGTCCCGGGACTAGCGGTTATGAGCAGTTCTTC.

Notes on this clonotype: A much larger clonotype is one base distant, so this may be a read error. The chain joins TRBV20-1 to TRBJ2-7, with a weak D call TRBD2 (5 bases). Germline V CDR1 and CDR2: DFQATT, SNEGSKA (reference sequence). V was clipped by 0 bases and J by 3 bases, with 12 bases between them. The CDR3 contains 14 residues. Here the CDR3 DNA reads TGCAGTGCTAGAGATCTGAGCGCGGGCTACGAGCAGTACTTC. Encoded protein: CSARDLSAGYEQYF.

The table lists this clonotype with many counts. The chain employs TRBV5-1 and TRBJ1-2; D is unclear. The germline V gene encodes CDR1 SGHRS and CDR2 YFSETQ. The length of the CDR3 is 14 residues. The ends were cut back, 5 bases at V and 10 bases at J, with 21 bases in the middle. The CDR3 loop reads CASSPSWVTMDYTF. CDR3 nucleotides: TGCGCCAGCAGTCCGTCGTGGGTGACTATGGACTACACCTTC.

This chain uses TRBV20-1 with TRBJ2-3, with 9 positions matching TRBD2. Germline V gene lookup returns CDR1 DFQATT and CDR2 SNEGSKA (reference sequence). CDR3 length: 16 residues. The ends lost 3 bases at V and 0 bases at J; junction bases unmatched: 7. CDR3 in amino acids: CSASLGSGGSTDTQYF. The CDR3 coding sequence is TGCAGTGCTAGCCTGGGTAGCGGGGGCAGCACAGATACGCAGTATTTT.

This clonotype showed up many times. CDR3 DNA: TGTGCCATCAGTGACAGCGCTAACACTGAAGCTTTCTTT. Encoded protein: CAISDSANTEAFF. The chain couples TRBV10-3 to TRBJ1-1; D remains unclear. CDR3 length: 13 residues. Germline V gives CDR1 ENHRY, CDR2 SYGVKD. The ends were cut back, 3 bases at V and 2 bases at J, with 7 bases in the middle.

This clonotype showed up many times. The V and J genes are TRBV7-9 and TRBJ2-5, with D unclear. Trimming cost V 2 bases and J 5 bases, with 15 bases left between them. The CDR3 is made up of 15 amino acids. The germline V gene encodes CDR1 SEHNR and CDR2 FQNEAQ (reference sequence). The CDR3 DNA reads TGTGCCAGCAGCTTACACGGACCAGGTTTGGAGACCCAGTACTTC. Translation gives CASSLHGPGLETQYF. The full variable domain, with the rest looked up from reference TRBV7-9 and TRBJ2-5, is DTGVSQNPRHKITKRGQNVTFRCDPISEHNRLYWYRQTLGQGPEFLTYFQNEAQLEKSRLLSDRFSAERPKGSFSTLEIQRTEQGDSAMYLCASSLHGPGLETQYFGPGTRLLVL.

In DNA form, the CDR3 reads TGTGCCAGCAGCTTCGGGACAACCGCCGGAACTGAAGCTTTCTTT. It yields the protein CASSFGTTAGTEAFF. This sequence joins TRBV7-9 and TRBJ1-1; possibly TRBD1 for D (6 bases). The V and J ends lost 3 bases and 5 bases respectively, with 16 bases between them. CDR1 and CDR2 from the germline V gene are SEHNR and FQNEAQ (reference sequence). This CDR3 contains 15 residues.

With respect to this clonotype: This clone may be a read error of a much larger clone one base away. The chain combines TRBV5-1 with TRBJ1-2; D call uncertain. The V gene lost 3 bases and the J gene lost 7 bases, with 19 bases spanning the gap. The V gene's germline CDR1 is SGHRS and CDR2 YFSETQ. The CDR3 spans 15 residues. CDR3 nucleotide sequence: TGCGCCAGCAGCTCCGACGGAATGCTACCTATTGGCTACACCTTC. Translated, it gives CASSSDGMLPIGYTF. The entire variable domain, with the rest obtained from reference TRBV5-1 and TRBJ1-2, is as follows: KAGVTQTPRYLIKTRGQQVTLSCSPISGHRSVSWYQQTPGQGLQFLFEYFSETQRNKGNFPGRFSGRQFSNSRSEMNVSTLELGDSALYLCASSSDGMLPIGYTFGSGTRLTVV.

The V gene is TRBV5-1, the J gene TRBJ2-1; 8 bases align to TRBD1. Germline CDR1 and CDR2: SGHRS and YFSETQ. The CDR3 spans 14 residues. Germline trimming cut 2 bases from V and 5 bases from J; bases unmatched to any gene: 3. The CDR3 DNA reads TGCGCCAGCAGCTTTCGGGACAGGAACAATGAGCAGTTCTTC. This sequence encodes CASSFRDRNNEQFF.

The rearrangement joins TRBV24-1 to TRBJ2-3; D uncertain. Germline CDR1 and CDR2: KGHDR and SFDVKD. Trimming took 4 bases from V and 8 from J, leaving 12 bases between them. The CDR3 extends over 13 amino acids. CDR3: CATSDLSVRTQYF. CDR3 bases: TGTGCCACCAGTGACCTCTCAGTGCGTACGCAGTATTTT.

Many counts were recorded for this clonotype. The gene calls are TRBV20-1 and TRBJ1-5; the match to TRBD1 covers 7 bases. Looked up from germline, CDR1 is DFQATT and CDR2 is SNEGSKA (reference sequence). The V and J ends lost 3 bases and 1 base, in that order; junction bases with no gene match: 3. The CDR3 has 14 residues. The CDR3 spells CSASTGDSNQPQHF. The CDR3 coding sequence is TGCAGTGCTAGCACAGGGGACAGCAATCAGCCCCAGCATTTT.

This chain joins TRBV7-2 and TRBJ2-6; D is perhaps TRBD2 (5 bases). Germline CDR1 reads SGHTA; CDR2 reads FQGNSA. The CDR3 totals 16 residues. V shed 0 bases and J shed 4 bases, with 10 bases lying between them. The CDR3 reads CASSLARGRGANVLTF. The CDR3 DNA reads TGTGCCAGCAGCTTAGCGCGAGGGAGAGGGGCCAACGTCCTGACTTTC.

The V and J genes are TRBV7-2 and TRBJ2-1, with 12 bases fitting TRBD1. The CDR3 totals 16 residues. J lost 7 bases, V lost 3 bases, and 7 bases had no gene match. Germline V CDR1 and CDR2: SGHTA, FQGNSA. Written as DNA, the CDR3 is TGTGCCAGCAGCTTTAGGGACAGGGGGCGTAGGAATGAGCAGTTCTTC. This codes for CASSFRDRGRRNEQFF. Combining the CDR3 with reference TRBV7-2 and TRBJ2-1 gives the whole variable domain GAGVSQSPSNKVTEKGKDVELRCDPISGHTALYWYRQSLGQGLEFLIYFQGNSAPDKSGLPSDRFSAERTGGSVSTLTIQRTQQEDSAVYLCASSFRDRGRRNEQFFGPGTRLTVL.

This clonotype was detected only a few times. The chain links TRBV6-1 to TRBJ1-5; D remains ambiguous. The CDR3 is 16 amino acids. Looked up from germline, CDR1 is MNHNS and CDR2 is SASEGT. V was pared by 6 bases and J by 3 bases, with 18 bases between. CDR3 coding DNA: TGTGCCAGCAGGGGTAGTTTGGAGGGATTCAATCAGCCCCAGCATTTT. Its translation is CASRGSLEGFNQPQHF.

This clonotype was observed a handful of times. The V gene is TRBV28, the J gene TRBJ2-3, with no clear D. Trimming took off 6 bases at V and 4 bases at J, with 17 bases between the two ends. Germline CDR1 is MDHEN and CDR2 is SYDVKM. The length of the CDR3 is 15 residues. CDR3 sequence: CASRPYRSAADTQYF. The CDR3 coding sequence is TGTGCCAGCAGGCCTTACCGAAGCGCGGCAGATACGCAGTATTTT.

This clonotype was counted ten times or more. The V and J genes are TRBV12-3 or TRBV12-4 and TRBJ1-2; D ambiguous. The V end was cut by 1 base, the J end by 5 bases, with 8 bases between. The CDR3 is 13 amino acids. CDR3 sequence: CASSLDLSYGYTF. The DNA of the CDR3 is TGTGCCAGCAGTTTAGACCTCTCGTATGGCTACACCTTC.

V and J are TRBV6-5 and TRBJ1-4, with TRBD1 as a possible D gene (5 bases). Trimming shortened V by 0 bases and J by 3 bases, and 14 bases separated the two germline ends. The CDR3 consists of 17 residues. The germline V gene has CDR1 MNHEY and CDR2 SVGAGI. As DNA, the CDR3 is TGTGCCAGCAGTTACTCATGGACCCGGGGGTCTAATGAAAAACTGTTTTTT. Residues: CASSYSWTRGSNEKLFF.

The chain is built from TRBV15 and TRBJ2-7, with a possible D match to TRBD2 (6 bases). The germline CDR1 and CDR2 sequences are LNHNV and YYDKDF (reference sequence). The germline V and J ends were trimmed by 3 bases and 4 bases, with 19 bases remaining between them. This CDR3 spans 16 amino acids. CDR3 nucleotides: TGTGCCACCAGCAGTACAGTCCGGGACTTCCTATACGAGCAGTACTTC. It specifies CATSSTVRDFLYEQYF.

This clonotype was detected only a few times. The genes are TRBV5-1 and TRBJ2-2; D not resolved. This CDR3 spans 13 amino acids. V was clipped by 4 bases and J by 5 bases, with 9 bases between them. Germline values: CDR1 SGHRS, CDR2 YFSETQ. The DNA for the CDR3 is TGCGCCAGCAGCAGCGCAGCAACCGGGGAGCTGTTTTTT. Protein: CASSSAATGELFF. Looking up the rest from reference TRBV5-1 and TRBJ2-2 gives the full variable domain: KAGVTQTPRYLIKTRGQQVTLSCSPISGHRSVSWYQQTPGQGLQFLFEYFSETQRNKGNFPGRFSGRQFSNSRSEMNVSTLELGDSALYLCASSSAATGELFFGEGSRLTVL.

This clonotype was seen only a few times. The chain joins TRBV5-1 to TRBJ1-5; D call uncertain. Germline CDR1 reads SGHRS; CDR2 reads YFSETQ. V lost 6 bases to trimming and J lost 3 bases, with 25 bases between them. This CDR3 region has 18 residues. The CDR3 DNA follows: TGCGCCAGCAAGGGAGAACGCGGGCCCACGATCGACAATCAGCCCCAGCATTTT. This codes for CASKGERGPTIDNQPQHF.

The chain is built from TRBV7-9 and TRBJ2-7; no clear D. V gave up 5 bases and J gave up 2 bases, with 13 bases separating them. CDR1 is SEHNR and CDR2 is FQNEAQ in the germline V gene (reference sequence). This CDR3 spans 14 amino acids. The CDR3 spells CASSRPPPPYEQYF. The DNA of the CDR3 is TGTGCCAGCAGCCGACCGCCCCCCCCCTACGAGCAGTACTTC.

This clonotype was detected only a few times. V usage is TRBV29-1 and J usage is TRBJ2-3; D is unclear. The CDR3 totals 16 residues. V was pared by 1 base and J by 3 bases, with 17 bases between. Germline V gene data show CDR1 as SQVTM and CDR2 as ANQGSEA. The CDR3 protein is CSVEGLIYVGTDTQYF. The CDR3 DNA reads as TGCAGCGTTGAAGGACTCATCTATGTGGGAACAGATACGCAGTATTTT.